These 18 T cell receptor beta chains were sequenced from one sample in a study of blood T cell repertoires in COVID-19. Measured with immunoSEQ multiplex PCR; TCRdb has only the in-frame clones, and not every one. The profile shows about 370,000 clones, roughly 90% of them singletons. Sequencing input: peripheral blood. These receptors came from a woman under 40 with COVID-19, enrolled during active disease.

The chain joins TRBV19 to TRBJ1-4, with D maybe TRBD1 (5 bases). Looked up from germline, CDR1 is LNHDA and CDR2 is SQIVND (reference sequence). V was pared by 2 bases and J by 8 bases, with 6 bases between. This CDR3 has 12 amino acids. The CDR3 region has the DNA TGTGCCAGTAGTATACAGGGCGAAAAACTGTTTTTT. Translated: CASSIQGEKLFF.

The rearrangement links TRBV13 to TRBJ1-5; D perhaps matches TRBD1 (5 bases). Trimming removed 4 bases at V and 5 bases at J, with 15 bases between. The CDR3 length is 15 residues. Germline V gives CDR1 PRHDT, CDR2 FYEKMQ (reference sequence). The CDR3 sequence is CASSSRGEGDQPQHF. The DNA for the CDR3 is TGTGCCAGCAGCTCCAGAGGGGAGGGTGATCAGCCCCAGCATTTT.

The rearrangement uses TRBV6-5 and TRBJ1-5; possible D gene TRBD1, 6 bases. The CDR3 runs 15 residues. V dropped 0 bases and J dropped 6 bases, with 12 bases sitting between them. CDR1 and CDR2 from the germline V gene are MNHEY and SVGAGI. CDR3 sequence (DNA): TGTGCCAGCAGTTACTCGGCCGGGACACCTCAGCCCCAGCATTTT. Translated: CASSYSAGTPQPQHF.

The chain recombines TRBV5-8 with TRBJ2-5, with 7 bases that match TRBD2. This CDR3 region has 11 residues. The V gene end was trimmed by 3 bases and the J gene end by 7 bases; junction bases not matched to a gene: 0. Looked up from germline, CDR1 is SGHTS and CDR2 is YDEGEE. CDR3 sequence reads: CASSSGGTQYF. As DNA, the CDR3 is TGTGCCAGCAGCTCGGGGGGGACCCAGTACTTC.

The genes are TRBV28 and TRBJ2-1; tentatively, D is TRBD2 (6 bases). Per germline, CDR1 MDHEN and CDR2 SYDVKM. The CDR3 totals 17 residues. V lost 3 bases and J lost 0, with 15 bases in between. CDR3 sequence: CASSFRIRRGSYNEQFF. The CDR3 nucleotides are TGTGCCAGCAGTTTCCGCATAAGGAGGGGCTCCTACAATGAGCAGTTCTTC. Full variable domain (outside the CDR3, taken from reference TRBV28 and TRBJ2-1): DVKVTQSSRYLVKRTGEKVFLECVQDMDHENMFWYRQDPGLGLRLIYFSYDVKMKEKGDIPEGYSVSREKKERFSLILESASTNQTSMYLCASSFRIRRGSYNEQFFGPGTRLTVL.

CDR3 protein: CASSFAGSVVGQETQYF. The CDR3 DNA follows: TGTGCCAGCAGCTTTGCAGGGTCGGTCGTCGGCCAAGAGACCCAGTACTTC. The V gene is TRBV5-6, the J gene TRBJ2-5, with a possible D match to TRBD1 (5 bases). The CDR3 totals 17 residues. Germline CDR1 SGHDT, CDR2 YYEEEE. Trimming left V 2 bases short and J 1 base short, with 18 bases between.

The V and J genes are TRBV5-6 and TRBJ1-4, with D perhaps matching TRBD1 (5 bases). Deletions cut 0 bases from V and 8 bases from J, with 8 bases between. Germline CDR1 is SGHDT and CDR2 is YYEEEE. This CDR3 region has 13 residues. The CDR3 DNA reads as TGTGCCAGCAGCTTGGTTAGGGGCGAAAAACTGTTTTTT. Translation: CASSLVRGEKLFF.

J is TRBJ1-4 and V is TRBV5-1; no firm D call. The V and J ends lost 1 base and 8 bases respectively, with 9 bases between them. From germline, CDR1 is SGHRS and CDR2 YFSETQ. This CDR3 is 13 amino acids long. The CDR3 DNA follows: TGCGCCAGCAGCTTGTGGGGAGAGGAAAAACTGTTTTTT. Translation gives CASSLWGEEKLFF.

This chain joins TRBV6-5 and TRBJ1-4; 9 nucleotides match TRBD1. CDR3 length: 13 residues. Germline CDR1 is MNHEY and CDR2 is SVGAGI. The J segment lost 6 bases and the V segment lost 8 bases, leaving 4 bases of the junction unmatched. CDR3 nucleotide sequence: TGTGCCAGCGGACAGGGGCTGCATGAAAAACTGTTTTTT. It encodes CASGQGLHEKLFF.

The chain employs TRBV6-5 and TRBJ1-2; no firm D call. Germline V gives CDR1 MNHEY, CDR2 SVGAGI. The CDR3 extends over 16 amino acids. V lost 0 bases and J lost 0, with 11 bases in between. CDR3 region: CASSYSGGLTNYGYTF. DNA of the CDR3: TGTGCCAGCAGTTACTCTGGAGGGTTGACTAACTATGGCTACACCTTC.

This chain joins TRBV5-1 and TRBJ1-2, with 8 bases matching TRBD1. Germline CDR1 reads SGHRS; CDR2 reads YFSETQ. The ends lost 5 bases at V and 5 bases at J; junction bases unmatched: 11. The CDR3 is made up of 15 amino acids. This chain's CDR3 is CASSAVDTGGYGYTF. The CDR3 DNA follows: TGCGCCAGCAGTGCAGTAGATACAGGGGGATATGGCTACACCTTC. The whole variable domain, remainder taken from reference TRBV5-1 and TRBJ1-2, is KAGVTQTPRYLIKTRGQQVTLSCSPISGHRSVSWYQQTPGQGLQFLFEYFSETQRNKGNFPGRFSGRQFSNSRSEMNVSTLELGDSALYLCASSAVDTGGYGYTFGSGTRLTVV.

On this clone: This sample also contains other DNA sequences that code for the same CDR3. The chain joins TRBV19 to TRBJ2-3; D might be TRBD2 (6 bases). With 3 bases removed from V and 0 bases from J, the gap between germline ends came to 10 bases. The CDR3 is made up of 15 amino acids. CDR1 and CDR2 (germline): LNHDA, SQIVND (reference sequence). CDR3 amino acids: CASSIGGTSTDTQYF. CDR3 bases: TGTGCCAGTAGTATTGGGGGGACTAGCACAGATACGCAGTATTTT.

This clone was observed a few times. The chain carries TRBV28 and TRBJ2-7; the match to TRBD1 covers 7 bases. The junction had 8 bases not matched to a gene; V was cut back by 7 bases and J by 2 bases. Germline CDR1 and CDR2: MDHEN and SYDVKM. The CDR3 spans 14 residues. The CDR3 DNA reads as TGTGCCAGCATCCCGGGACAGACCCCCTACGAGCAGTACTTC. Its translation is CASIPGQTPYEQYF. Full variable domain (outside the CDR3, taken from reference TRBV28 and TRBJ2-7): DVKVTQSSRYLVKRTGEKVFLECVQDMDHENMFWYRQDPGLGLRLIYFSYDVKMKEKGDIPEGYSVSREKKERFSLILESASTNQTSMYLCASIPGQTPYEQYFGPGTRLTVT.

This clone was observed once. The V and J genes are TRBV27 and TRBJ1-1; TRBD1 might be the D (6 bases). Germline V gene lookup returns CDR1 MNHEY and CDR2 SMNVEV (reference sequence). CDR3 length: 14 amino acids. With 5 bases removed from V and 4 bases from J, the gap between germline ends came to 14 bases. CDR3 amino acids: CASSPTGFGTEAFF. CDR3 coding DNA: TGTGCCAGCAGTCCAACAGGGTTTGGCACTGAAGCTTTCTTT.

This clone was observed once. The V and J genes are TRBV7-9 and TRBJ2-3, with D tentatively TRBD1 (5 bases). The length of the CDR3 is 15 residues. The ends were cut back, 5 bases at V and 5 bases at J, with 17 bases in the middle. Germline assignment: CDR1 SEHNR and CDR2 FQNEAQ (reference sequence). The CDR3 coding sequence is TGTGCCAGCAGCCCTCAAAAGACAGACAGAGATACGCAGTATTTT. This gives the protein CASSPQKTDRDTQYF.

The chain carries TRBV4-1 and TRBJ2-5, with a tentative D call TRBD1 (6 bases). There are 17 residues in the CDR3. Germline CDR1 and CDR2: MGHRA and YSYEKL. The ends were cut back, 2 bases at V and 2 bases at J, with 18 bases in the middle. DNA for the CDR3: TGCGCCAGCAGCCAAAATAACGCAGGGGTTAATCAAGAGACCCAGTACTTC. Protein sequence: CASSQNNAGVNQETQYF.

V gene TRBV3-1 (or the pseudogene TRBV3-2) combines with J gene TRBJ1-1; perhaps TRBD1 as D (6 bases). This CDR3 contains 12 residues. CDR1 is LGHDT, CDR2 YNNKEL, per germline (reference sequence). V was cut by 5 bases and J by 4 bases, with 8 bases left in between. The CDR3 reads CASSSQGTEAFF. The CDR3 DNA follows: TGTGCCAGCAGCTCACAGGGCACTGAAGCTTTCTTT.

This chain uses TRBV9 with TRBJ2-5; D is perhaps TRBD2 (6 bases). The V end lost 4 bases, the J end lost 3 bases, and 13 bases lay between the germline ends. CDR3 length: 14 amino acids. Germline V gives CDR1 SGDLS, CDR2 YYNGEE. Here the CDR3 reads CASSLGGLKETQYF. The CDR3 nucleotides are TGTGCCAGCAGCTTAGGTGGACTAAAAGAGACCCAGTACTTC.